Listed here are 31 T cell receptor beta chains from one sample, sequenced in a study of blood T cells in healthy people across ages. A second roughly 6 to 11 cycle PCR used barcoded and J-beta primers. TCRdb re-called the 5' RACE reads with MiXCR, one entry per CDR3 protein. This sample carries hundreds of thousands of distinct CDR3 sequences, 32% of them seen once, and the ten largest clones take roughly 14%. The sequenced sample consisted of blood. These receptors all come from a woman aged 80 or over in good health.

This clonotype has ten or more counts. V usage is TRBV6-5 and J usage is TRBJ2-7, with 7 bases matching TRBD1. The V segment lost 0 bases and the J segment 2 bases; nucleotides outside the gene matches: 4. The CDR3 covers 15 residues. Germline V gene lookup returns CDR1 MNHEY and CDR2 SVGAGI. DNA for the CDR3: TGTGCCAGCAGTTACTCGAGGGACAGCACCTACGAGCAGTACTTC. It yields the protein CASSYSRDSTYEQYF.

This clonotype was detected many times. This chain links TRBV7-2 with TRBJ2-5; 7 positions agree with TRBD2. CDR3 size: 16 residues. The junction had 7 bases not matched to a gene; V was cut back by 2 bases and J by 1 base. In germline, CDR1 is SGHTA, CDR2 FQGNSA. Written as DNA, the CDR3 is TGTGCCAGCAGCTTAATAGGCGGGGGAGTCCAAGAGACCCAGTACTTC. Amino acids: CASSLIGGGVQETQYF.

Many counts were recorded for this clonotype. The J gene is TRBJ1-5, the V gene TRBV15; D gene ambiguous. The germline V gene encodes CDR1 LNHNV and CDR2 YYDKDF (reference sequence). The CDR3 runs to 14 residues. V lost 3 bases and J 9 bases, leaving 15 bases between the germline ends. In DNA form, the CDR3 reads TGTGCCACCAGCAGGCTTCTGGGCAATGGGCCCCAGCATTTT. Residues: CATSRLLGNGPQHF.

This clonotype occurred a few times. The chain uses TRBV29-1 and TRBJ2-7, with 12 bases fitting TRBD2. CDR3 size: 15 residues. Germline V gene sequence: CDR1 SQVTM, CDR2 ANQGSEA. The J segment lost 2 bases and the V segment lost 6 bases, leaving 8 bases of the junction unmatched. For the CDR3, the DNA is TGCAGCGTACGACTAGCGGGAGCCCTTACCTACGAGCAGTACTTC. It encodes CSVRLAGALTYEQYF.

There are many counts of this clonotype. The chain carries TRBV4-2 and TRBJ2-5, with 9 bases that match TRBD2. V gave up 5 bases and J gave up 6 bases; unmatched junction bases: 22. The CDR3 loop spans 19 amino acids. Germline CDR1 reads LGHNA; CDR2 reads YNFKEQ. This CDR3 reads CASSSLGGGGGAESKTQYF. The CDR3 region has the DNA TGTGCCAGCAGCTCCCTGGGAGGGGGCGGGGGGGCCGAATCGAAGACCCAGTACTTC.

This clonotype appeared many times. V gene TRBV12-3 or TRBV12-4 combines with J gene TRBJ2-3; no clear D. The CDR3 totals 14 residues. V shed 4 bases and J shed 5 bases, with 13 bases lying between them. The CDR3 region has the DNA TGTGCCAGCAGTTACCAGGTCCCCGGAGATACGCAGTATTTT. Its translation: CASSYQVPGDTQYF.

This chain joins TRBV27 and TRBJ2-7; 9 bases line up with TRBD1. The CDR3 spans 13 residues. The germline CDR1 and CDR2 sequences are MNHEY and SMNVEV (reference sequence). Trimming cost V 10 bases and J 3 bases; bases outside gene matches: 7. The CDR3 region is CATKQGALYEQYF. The CDR3 nucleotides are TGTGCCACCAAACAGGGGGCTCTCTACGAGCAGTACTTC.

This sequence joins TRBV7-3 and TRBJ2-2, with D hard to call. Germline V gene data show CDR1 as SGHTA and CDR2 as FQGTGA. V was cut by 5 bases and J by 7 bases, with 8 bases left in between. The length of the CDR3 is 12 residues. CDR3: CASSGLIGELFF. For the CDR3, the DNA is TGTGCCAGCAGCGGCTTGATCGGGGAGCTGTTTTTT.

J is TRBJ1-1 and V is TRBV28; no clear D. CDR3 length equals 12 residues. The germline V gene has CDR1 MDHEN and CDR2 SYDVKM. V was trimmed by 6 bases and J by 11 bases, leaving 16 bases between them. The CDR3 DNA reads TGTGCCAGCAGCTCCTCTCCCGGACGGGCTTTCTTT. Translated: CASSSSPGRAFF. Supplemented by reference TRBV28 and TRBJ1-1, the full variable domain reads DVKVTQSSRYLVKRTGEKVFLECVQDMDHENMFWYRQDPGLGLRLIYFSYDVKMKEKGDIPEGYSVSREKKERFSLILESASTNQTSMYLCASSSSPGRAFFGQGTRLTVV.

This clonotype came up many times. V is TRBV11-2 and J is TRBJ2-3; a possible D gene is TRBD2 (7 bases). V was pared by 0 bases and J by 4 bases, with 14 bases between. Germline V gene lookup returns CDR1 SGHAT and CDR2 FQNNGV. This CDR3 region has 16 residues. The DNA of the CDR3 is TGTGCCAGCAGCTTAGAAATGGGGGGGGCGTCAGATACGCAGTATTTT. Translated, it gives CASSLEMGGASDTQYF.

The sample holds a few counts of this clonotype. A much larger clone is a single base away; this may be a read error. The chain combines TRBV12-3 or TRBV12-4 with TRBJ2-7; D is uncertain. The V and J ends lost 3 bases and 9 bases respectively, with 12 bases between them. There are 12 residues in the CDR3. Written as DNA, the CDR3 is TGTGCCAGCAGTTTTGATTGCCTACGGCAGTACTTC. Translation: CASSFDCLRQYF.

The chain joins TRBV7-2 to TRBJ2-3; D gene unclear. V lost 4 bases and J 3 bases, leaving 8 bases between the germline ends. The CDR3 is made up of 13 amino acids. Germline V CDR1 and CDR2: SGHTA, FQGNSA. The CDR3 loop reads CASSSPMTDTQYF. The CDR3 coding sequence is TGTGCCAGCAGCTCCCCCATGACAGATACGCAGTATTTT.

This clonotype was counted at least ten times. The V call is TRBV20-1, the J call TRBJ2-3; D may correspond to TRBD1 or TRBD2 (7 bases each). Trimming stripped 6 bases from V and 2 bases from J, with 24 bases between. Germline CDR1 is DFQATT and CDR2 is SNEGSKA (reference sequence). This CDR3 contains 17 residues. CDR3 in DNA: TGCAGTGCCCATGGGGGGGCGGAGGGGGCCTCCACAGATACGCAGTATTTT. Its translation: CSAHGGAEGASTDTQYF.

At least ten counts were recorded for this clonotype. The chain recombines TRBV5-1 with TRBJ2-7, with D possibly matching TRBD1 (6 bases). The CDR3 loop spans 14 amino acids. Germline assignment: CDR1 SGHRS and CDR2 YFSETQ. The V end lost 2 bases, the J end lost 3 bases, and 12 bases lay between the germline ends. In DNA, the CDR3 is TGCGCCAGCAGCTTTTCCAGACAGGACTACGAGCAGTACTTC. It translates to CASSFSRQDYEQYF.

The gene calls are TRBV12-3 or TRBV12-4 and TRBJ2-4; D possibly corresponds to TRBD1 (5 bases). This CDR3 contains 16 residues. Deletions cut 3 bases from V and 4 bases from J, with 16 bases between. The CDR3 sequence is CASSLFREGVKNIQYF. The CDR3 nucleotides read TGTGCCAGCAGTTTGTTTAGGGAAGGGGTAAAAAACATTCAGTACTTC.

This clonotype was observed many times. The V call is TRBV7-2, the J call TRBJ1-5, with D perhaps matching TRBD1 (6 bases). CDR1 and CDR2 (germline): SGHTA, FQGNSA. The V end was cut by 5 bases, the J end by 6 bases, with 17 bases between. The CDR3 has 15 amino acids. The CDR3: CASSPSVTGAQPQHF. CDR3 in DNA: TGTGCCAGCAGCCCGAGCGTGACAGGTGCTCAGCCCCAGCATTTT.

This clonotype was seen repeatedly, ten times or more. The chain joins TRBV4-2 to TRBJ1-2; TRBD1 aligns across 7 bases. V shed 3 bases, J shed 5 bases, and the junction held 9 bases outside the gene matches. The CDR3 loop spans 15 amino acids. Germline values: CDR1 LGHNA, CDR2 YNFKEQ. The CDR3 DNA reads as TGTGCCAGCAGCCAGAACCGGGACAGTCGGTATGGCTACACCTTC. This translates into CASSQNRDSRYGYTF.

With respect to this clonotype: A much larger clone sits a single nucleotide away, making a read error possible. The V call is TRBV5-1, the J call TRBJ1-2, with a tentative D call TRBD1 (6 bases). The CDR3 is 14 residues long. V gave up 1 base and J gave up 4 bases, with 11 bases separating them. In germline, CDR1 is SGHRS, CDR2 YFSETQ. This CDR3 reads CASSLRDRSYGYTF. In DNA form, the CDR3 reads TGCGCCAGCAGCTTGCGAGACAGGTCCTATGGCTACACCTTC. Filled out from reference TRBV5-1 and TRBJ1-2, the complete variable domain reads KAGVTQTPRYLIKTRGQQVTLSCSPISGHRSVSWYQQTPGQGLQFLFEYFSETQRNKGNFPGRFSGRQFSNSRSEMNVSTLELGDSALYLCASSLRDRSYGYTFGSGTRLTVV.

This chain links TRBV30 with TRBJ1-4; D is unclear. V lost 2 bases to trimming and J lost 5 bases, with 12 bases between them. This CDR3 has 14 amino acids. CDR1 is GTSNPN, CDR2 SVGIG, per germline (reference sequence). The DNA of the CDR3 is TGTGCCTGGAGTCCGACCCGGAGGAATGAAAAACTGTTTTTT. Protein: CAWSPTRRNEKLFF. Looking up the rest from reference TRBV30 and TRBJ1-4 gives the full variable domain: SQTIHQWPATLVQPVGSPLSLECTVEGTSNPNLYWYRQAAGRGLQLLFYSVGIGQISSEVPQNLSASRPQDRQFILSSKKLLLSDSGFYLCAWSPTRRNEKLFFGSGTQLSVL.

The V call is TRBV6-1, the J call TRBJ1-2; weak D call: TRBD1 (6 bases). Germline V gene lookup returns CDR1 MNHNS and CDR2 SASEGT. This CDR3 contains 15 residues. Trimming pared 5 bases from V and 4 bases from J, leaving 17 bases between. The CDR3 here is CASSMRQATFYGYTF. The CDR3 DNA is TGTGCCAGCAGTATGCGACAGGCCACCTTCTATGGCTACACCTTC.

The chain is built from TRBV28 and TRBJ2-6; maybe TRBD2 (5 bases). V was clipped by 7 bases and J by 0 bases, with 13 bases between them. The CDR3 has 16 amino acids. CDR1 and CDR2 from the germline V gene are MDHEN and SYDVKM. The CDR3 sequence: CASIAAGPSGANVLTF. CDR3 DNA: TGTGCCAGCATCGCCGCGGGCCCCTCTGGGGCCAACGTCCTGACTTTC.

Details on this clonotype: A clone one base away is much larger, so this may be a read error. The J gene is TRBJ1-4, the V gene TRBV4-2; D unclear. CDR1 is LGHNA, CDR2 YNFKEQ, per germline. The CDR3 runs 13 residues. The CDR3 DNA reads TGTGCCAGCAGGGGTGCGTCTAATGGAAAACTGTTTTTT. Translated, it gives CASRGASNGKLFF.

Concerning this clonotype: Possible read error: a much larger clone is one base away. The rearrangement uses TRBV5-4 and TRBJ1-2; 8 nucleotides align to TRBD1. Germline V gene data show CDR1 as SGHNT and CDR2 as YYREEE (reference sequence). The length of the CDR3 is 13 residues. The CDR3 here is CVSSSQGEGGYTF. CDR3 DNA sequence: TGTGTCAGCAGCTCACAGGGGGAGGGGGGCTACACCTTC.

This clonotype was seen a few times. Just one base apart from a much larger clone, this may be a read error. V usage is TRBV5-6 and J usage is TRBJ2-7; 9 nucleotides line up with TRBD1. The junction had 7 bases not matched to a gene; V was cut back by 0 bases and J by 6 bases. Germline loops: CDR1 SGHDT, CDR2 YYEEEE. The CDR3 is 15 residues long. CDR3 in amino acids: CASSLGDRDRSEQYF. Written as DNA, the CDR3 is TGTGCCAGCAGCTTGGGGGACAGGGACCGCTCCGAGCAGTACTTC.

The chain joins TRBV6-5 to TRBJ2-2; D perhaps matches TRBD2 (5 bases). The germline gives CDR1 MNHEY, CDR2 SVGAGI. With 8 bases removed from V and 0 bases from J, the gap between germline ends came to 10 bases. The CDR3 is made up of 14 amino acids. The CDR3 DNA follows: TGTGCCAGCCGGTGGGGAGCGAACACCGGGGAGCTGTTTTTT. This sequence encodes CASRWGANTGELFF.

As concerns this clonotype: Being one base from a much bigger clone, this may be a read error. The rearrangement links TRBV7-2 to TRBJ2-5; 8 bases are a match to TRBD1. Matching the DNA end better, TRBJ2-7 makes the J call doubtful. This CDR3 comprises 15 residues. CDR1 SGHTA and CDR2 FQGNSA come from the germline V gene. The DNA of the CDR3 is TGTGCCAGCAGCACCGGACAGGGAAGTATATACGAGCAGTACTTC. Its translation: CASSTGQGSIYEQYF.

Only a few counts were recorded for this clonotype. The chain combines TRBV10-3 with TRBJ1-1, with a possible D match to TRBD1 (5 bases). This CDR3 region has 14 residues. Germline lookup yields CDR1 ENHRY and CDR2 SYGVKD. V shed 6 bases and J shed 1 base, with 12 bases lying between them. CDR3 in amino acids: CAISRQTSNTEAFF. The CDR3 nucleotides are TGTGCCATCAGCCGACAGACCTCGAACACTGAAGCTTTCTTT.

This clonotype was detected many times. The chain links TRBV15 to TRBJ2-3; no reliable D call. The CDR3 has 14 amino acids. Germline V gene sequence: CDR1 LNHNV, CDR2 YYDKDF (reference sequence). V dropped 0 bases and J dropped 7 bases, with 11 bases sitting between them. DNA of the CDR3: TGTGCCACCAGCAGAGATAGGCAGATCCATACGCAGTATTTT. Translating it yields CATSRDRQIHTQYF.

A remark on this clonotype: This may arise from a read error, as a much more abundant clone is one base away. The chain couples TRBV2 to TRBJ2-1; 9 nucleotides align to TRBD2. The V gene's germline CDR1 is SNHLY and CDR2 FYNNEI. This CDR3 has 16 residues. V trimming: 6 bases; J trimming: 7 bases; junction bases outside the gene matches: 13. The CDR3: CASSASAGGPLNEQFF. In DNA, the CDR3 is TGTGCCAGCAGCGCCTCAGCGGGGGGCCCCCTGAATGAGCAGTTCTTC.

This clonotype occurred many times. The chain combines TRBV5-1 with TRBJ2-1; 8 bases are a match to TRBD2. Germline lookup yields CDR1 SGHRS and CDR2 YFSETQ. The CDR3 totals 17 residues. Losses at the gene ends were 4 bases for V and 6 bases for J; bases not matched to a gene: 15. The CDR3 loop is CASSNRPPGTRSNEQFF. CDR3 coding DNA: TGCGCCAGCAGCAATCGACCTCCCGGGACTAGATCCAATGAGCAGTTCTTC.

This clonotype was detected only a few times. A read error is possible here, since a much larger clone lies one base away. This chain uses TRBV3-1 with TRBJ2-5, with D unclear. V lost 4 bases and J 1 base, leaving 13 bases between the germline ends. CDR1 and CDR2 (germline): LGHDT, YNNKEL (reference sequence). This CDR3 spans 15 amino acids. The CDR3 DNA is TGTGCCAGCAGCCCTCTGTGGGGTAGCCAAGAGACCCAGTACTTC. Protein sequence: CASSPLWGSQETQYF.